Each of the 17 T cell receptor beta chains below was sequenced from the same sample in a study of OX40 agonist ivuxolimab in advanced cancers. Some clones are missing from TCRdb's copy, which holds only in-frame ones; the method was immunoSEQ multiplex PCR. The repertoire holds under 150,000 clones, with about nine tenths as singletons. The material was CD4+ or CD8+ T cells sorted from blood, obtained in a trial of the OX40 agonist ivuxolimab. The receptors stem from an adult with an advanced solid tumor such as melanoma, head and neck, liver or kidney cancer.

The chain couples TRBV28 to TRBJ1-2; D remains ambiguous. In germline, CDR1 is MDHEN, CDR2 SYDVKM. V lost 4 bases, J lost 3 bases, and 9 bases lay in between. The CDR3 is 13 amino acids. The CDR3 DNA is TGTGCCAGCAGTTACGGACGCGACTATGGCTACACCTTC. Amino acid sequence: CASSYGRDYGYTF.

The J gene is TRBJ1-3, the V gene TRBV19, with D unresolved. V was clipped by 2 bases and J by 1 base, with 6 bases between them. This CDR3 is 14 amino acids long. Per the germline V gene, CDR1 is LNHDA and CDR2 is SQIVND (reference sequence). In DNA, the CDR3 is TGTGCCAGTAGTATAAATTGGTCTGGAAACACCATATATTTT. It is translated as CASSINWSGNTIYF.

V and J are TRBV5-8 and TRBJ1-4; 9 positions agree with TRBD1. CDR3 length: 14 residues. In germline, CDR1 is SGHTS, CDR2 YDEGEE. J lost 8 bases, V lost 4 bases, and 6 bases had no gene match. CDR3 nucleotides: TGTGCCAGCAGCCTACAGGGGGCAGGAGAAAAACTGTTTTTT. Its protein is CASSLQGAGEKLFF.

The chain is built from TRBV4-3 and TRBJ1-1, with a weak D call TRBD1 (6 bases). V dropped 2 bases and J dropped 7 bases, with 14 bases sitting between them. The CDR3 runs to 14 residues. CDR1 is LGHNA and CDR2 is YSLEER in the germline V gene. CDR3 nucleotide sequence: TGCGCCAGCAGCCAACAGAACAGGGAAAGTGAAGCTTTCTTT. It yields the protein CASSQQNRESEAFF.

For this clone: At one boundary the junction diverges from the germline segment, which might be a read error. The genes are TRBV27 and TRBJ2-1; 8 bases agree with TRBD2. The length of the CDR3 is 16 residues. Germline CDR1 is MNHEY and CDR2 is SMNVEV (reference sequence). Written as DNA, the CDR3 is TGTGCCAGCGGCCCCTCCGGCGGGAGGTTGTACAATGAGCGGTTCTTC. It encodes CASGPSGGRLYNERFF.

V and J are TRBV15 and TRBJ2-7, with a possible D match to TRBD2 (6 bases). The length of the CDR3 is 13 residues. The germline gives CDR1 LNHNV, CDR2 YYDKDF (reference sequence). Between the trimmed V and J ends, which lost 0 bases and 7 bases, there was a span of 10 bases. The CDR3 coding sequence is TGTGCCACCAGCAGAGAGGACTACACAGAGCAGTACTTC. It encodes CATSREDYTEQYF.

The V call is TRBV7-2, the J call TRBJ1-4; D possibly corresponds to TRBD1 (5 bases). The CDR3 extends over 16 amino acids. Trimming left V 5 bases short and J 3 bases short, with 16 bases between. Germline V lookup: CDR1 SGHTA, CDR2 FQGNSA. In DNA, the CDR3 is TGTGCCAGCAGCCAAGGCGACAGTCCCTCTAATGAAAAACTGTTTTTT. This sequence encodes CASSQGDSPSNEKLFF. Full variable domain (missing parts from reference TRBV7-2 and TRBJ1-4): GAGVSQSPSNKVTEKGKDVELRCDPISGHTALYWYRQSLGQGLEFLIYFQGNSAPDKSGLPSDRFSAERTGGSVSTLTIQRTQQEDSAVYLCASSQGDSPSNEKLFFGSGTQLSVL.

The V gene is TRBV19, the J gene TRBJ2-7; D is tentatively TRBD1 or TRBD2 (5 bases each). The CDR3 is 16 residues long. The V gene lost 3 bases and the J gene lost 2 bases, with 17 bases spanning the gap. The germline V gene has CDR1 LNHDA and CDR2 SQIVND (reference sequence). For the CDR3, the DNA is TGTGCCAGTAGTATGTTCGGGGCAAATTTACCCTACGAGCAGTACTTC. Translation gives CASSMFGANLPYEQYF.

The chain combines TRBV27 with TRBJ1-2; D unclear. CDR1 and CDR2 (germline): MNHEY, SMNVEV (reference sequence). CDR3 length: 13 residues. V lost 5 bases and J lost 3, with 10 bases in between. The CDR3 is CASSQTEYYGYTF. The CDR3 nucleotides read TGTGCCAGCAGTCAAACAGAATACTATGGCTACACCTTC.

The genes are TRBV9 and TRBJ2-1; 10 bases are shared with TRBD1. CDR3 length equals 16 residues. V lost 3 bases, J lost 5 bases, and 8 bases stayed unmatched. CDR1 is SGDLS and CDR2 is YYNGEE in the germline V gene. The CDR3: CASSEGGQGFNNEQFF. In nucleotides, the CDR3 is TGTGCCAGCAGCGAAGGGGGACAGGGGTTTAACAATGAGCAGTTCTTC.

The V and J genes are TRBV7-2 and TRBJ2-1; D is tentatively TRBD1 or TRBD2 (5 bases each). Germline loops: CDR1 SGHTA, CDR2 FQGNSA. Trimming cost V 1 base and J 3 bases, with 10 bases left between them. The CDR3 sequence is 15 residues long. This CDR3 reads CASSLDRGIYNEQFF. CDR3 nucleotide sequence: TGTGCCAGCAGCTTAGATCGGGGCATCTACAATGAGCAGTTCTTC.

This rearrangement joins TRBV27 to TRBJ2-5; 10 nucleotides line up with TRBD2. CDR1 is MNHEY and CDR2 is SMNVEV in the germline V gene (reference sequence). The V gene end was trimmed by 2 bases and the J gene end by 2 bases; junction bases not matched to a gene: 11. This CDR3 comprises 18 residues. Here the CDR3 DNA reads TGTGCCAGCAGTTTAGTGCTAGCGGGAGTCAGGAGGCAAGAGACCCAGTACTTC. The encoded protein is CASSLVLAGVRRQETQYF.

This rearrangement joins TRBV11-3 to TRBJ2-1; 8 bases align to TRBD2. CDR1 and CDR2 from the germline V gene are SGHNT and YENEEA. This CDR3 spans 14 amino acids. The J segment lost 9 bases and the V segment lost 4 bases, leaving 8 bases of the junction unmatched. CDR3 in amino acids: CASSSERERTEQFF. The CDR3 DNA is TGTGCCAGCAGCTCCGAGCGGGAGAGAACTGAGCAGTTCTTC.

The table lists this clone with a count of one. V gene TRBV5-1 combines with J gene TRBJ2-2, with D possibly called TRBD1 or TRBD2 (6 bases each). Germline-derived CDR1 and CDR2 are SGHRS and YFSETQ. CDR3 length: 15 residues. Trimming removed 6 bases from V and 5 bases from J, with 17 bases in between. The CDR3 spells CASTIEGGRTGELFF. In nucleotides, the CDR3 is TGCGCCAGCACCATTGAGGGGGGCAGGACCGGGGAGCTGTTTTTT.

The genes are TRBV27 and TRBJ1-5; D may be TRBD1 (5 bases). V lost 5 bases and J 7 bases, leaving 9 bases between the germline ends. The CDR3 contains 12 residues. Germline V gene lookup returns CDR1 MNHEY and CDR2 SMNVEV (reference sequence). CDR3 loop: CASSPSGQPQHF. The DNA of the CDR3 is TGTGCCAGCAGTCCCTCAGGGCAGCCCCAGCATTTT.

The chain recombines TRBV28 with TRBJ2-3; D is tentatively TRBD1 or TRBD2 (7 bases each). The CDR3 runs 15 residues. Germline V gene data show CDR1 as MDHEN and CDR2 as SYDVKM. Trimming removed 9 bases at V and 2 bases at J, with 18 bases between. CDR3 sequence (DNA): TGTGCCAGTTCCCAGGGGGGGCGGAACACAGATACGCAGTATTTT. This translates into CASSQGGRNTDTQYF.

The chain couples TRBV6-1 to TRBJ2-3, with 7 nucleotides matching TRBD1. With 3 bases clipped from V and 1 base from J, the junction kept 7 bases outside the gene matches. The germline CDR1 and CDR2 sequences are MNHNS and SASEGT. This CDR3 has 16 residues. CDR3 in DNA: TGTGCCAGCAGTGACTTGGGACAGAGGGGCACAGATACGCAGTATTTT. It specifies CASSDLGQRGTDTQYF.